The T cell receptor beta chain described here comes from a study of T cells after yellow fever vaccination. This clonotype was detected many times. No antigen is known for it. By 5'RACE template switching, TCR cDNA was produced, with a universal primer site and UMIs added in the process. TCRdb re-called the 5' RACE reads through MiXCR, storing one row per CDR3 protein. This sample has some 200,000 distinct CDR3 sequences, with roughly 3.3% found just once. Whole-study findings and limits: Shared CD4/CD8 clonotypes were a small share, likely from convergent recombination. Reappearance after the booster was seen for most primary-vaccination clones, at roughly 96% CD4 and 80% to 90% CD8. Sorted repertoires could include abundant contaminating clonotypes from bulk cells.

V lost 7 bases, J lost 0 bases, and 14 bases lay in between. The CDR3 consists of 16 residues. Germline V gives CDR1 SGHRS, CDR2 YFSETQ. The rearrangement joins TRBV5-1 to TRBJ2-6; D gene unclear. The receptor was isolated from a young man who received the YFV17D yellow fever vaccine. This sample comprised CD4+ T cells sorted from PBMCs, obtained 10 days after the yellow fever booster vaccination. CDR3 region: CASAVGASSGANVLTF. The CDR3, as DNA: TGCGCCAGCGCCGTGGGTGCGAGCTCTGGGGCCAACGTCCTGACTTTC.